Presented here are 20 T cell receptor beta chains from one specimen sequenced in a study of vaccination effects on CD4 cells after COVID-19. The repertoire was sequenced with immunoSEQ multiplex PCR; TCRdb's copy has only in-frame clones and lacks some. The repertoire consists of some 24,000 clones, with roughly 76% occurring once and the leading ten covering over 15%. These receptors have no identified antigens. The ViraFEST assay expanded antigen-specific CD4+ T cells with viral peptide pools before sequencing. Following an approximately 10-day culture, CD4+ T cells were purified. Confirmation by PCR established that the person had SARS-CoV-2 infection between March and December 2020. The sequencing used CD4+ T cells from PBMCs cultured with SARS-CoV-2 spike peptides, collected before COVID-19 vaccination. These receptor sequences come from a human donor who had a prior SARS-CoV-2 infection.

CDR3 DNA: TGTGCCAGCAGATCCTCGGTCACGGAGACCCAGTACTTC. Protein product: CASRSSVTETQYF. The chain employs TRBV5-4 and TRBJ2-5; D is ambiguous. Germline assignment: CDR1 SGHNT and CDR2 YYREEE (reference sequence). The CDR3 length is 13 residues. V shed 5 bases and J shed 5 bases, with 13 bases lying between them.

The chain has TRBV5-6 and TRBJ2-7, with 12 bases identical to TRBD2. The CDR3 extends over 15 amino acids. The V and J ends lost 4 bases and 2 bases, in that order; junction bases with no gene match: 4. CDR1 is SGHDT, CDR2 YYEEEE, per germline. The CDR3 DNA sequence: TGTGCCAGCAGCCCACTAGCGGGAGGTACCTACGAGCAGTACTTC. Encoded protein: CASSPLAGGTYEQYF.

The chain combines TRBV28 with TRBJ1-1; D unclear. The V gene's germline CDR1 is MDHEN and CDR2 SYDVKM. Trimming took off 1 base at V and 1 base at J, with 10 bases between the two ends. The CDR3 totals 15 residues. This CDR3 is CASSLLGIKNTEAFF. CDR3 DNA: TGTGCCAGCAGTTTATTGGGTATAAAGAACACTGAAGCTTTCTTT.

This chain uses TRBV29-1 with TRBJ1-1; no reliable D call. This CDR3 spans 10 amino acids. The germline V gene encodes CDR1 SQVTM and CDR2 ANQGSEA. Trimming removed 7 bases from V and 2 bases from J, with 5 bases in between. The CDR3 loop reads CSAQNTEAFF. In DNA form, the CDR3 reads TGCAGCGCCCAAAACACTGAAGCTTTCTTT.

This clone was seen more than once but under ten times. The gene calls are TRBV3-1 (or the pseudogene TRBV3-2) and TRBJ2-7; possible D gene TRBD1, 7 bases. Germline V gene lookup returns CDR1 LGHDT and CDR2 YNNKEL (reference sequence). With 9 bases removed from V and 2 bases from J, the gap between germline ends came to 20 bases. This CDR3 spans 15 amino acids. The CDR3 DNA is TGTGCCAGTACCTCCGGAGGGGACAGAGCCTACGAGCAGTACTTC. As protein: CASTSGGDRAYEQYF.

CDR3 residues: CASSFVRETQYF. CDR3 bases: TGTGCCAGCAGCTTTGTGAGAGAGACCCAGTACTTC. The chain recombines TRBV11-2 with TRBJ2-5; no clear D gene. V lost 3 bases to trimming and J lost 4 bases, with 6 bases between them. CDR1 SGHAT and CDR2 FQNNGV come from the germline V gene. The CDR3 extends over 12 amino acids.

The chain is built from TRBV11-3 and TRBJ1-1; maybe TRBD1 (5 bases). The germline V gene has CDR1 SGHNT and CDR2 YENEEA. Trimming left V 0 bases short and J 6 bases short, with 17 bases between. The CDR3 has 16 amino acids. CDR3 loop: CASSLDGGREWSEAFF. CDR3 in DNA: TGTGCCAGCAGCTTAGATGGGGGAAGGGAGTGGTCTGAAGCTTTCTTT.

The chain is built from TRBV27 and TRBJ2-1; TRBD2 aligns across 12 bases. Germline CDR1 is MNHEY and CDR2 is SMNVEV (reference sequence). Unmatched junction bases numbered 0, after V lost 6 bases and J lost 0 bases. The CDR3 has 15 amino acids. CDR3 region: CASRTSGSSYNEQFF. CDR3 nucleotides: TGTGCCAGCAGGACTAGCGGGAGCTCCTACAATGAGCAGTTCTTC.

The V gene is TRBV2, the J gene TRBJ2-2; TRBD1 is a possible D gene (5 bases). Trimming pared 8 bases from V and 4 bases from J, leaving 8 bases between. CDR3 length equals 12 residues. In germline, CDR1 is SNHLY, CDR2 FYNNEI. CDR3 nucleotide sequence: TGTGCCAGCGGACACTTCACCGGGGAGCTGTTTTTT. It yields the protein CASGHFTGELFF.

In its sample, this clone was seen once. The chain's CDR3 is CASTDQTLPYYGYTF. Here the CDR3 DNA reads TGCGCCAGCACTGACCAGACCCTTCCCTACTATGGCTACACCTTC. V and J are TRBV10-1 and TRBJ1-2; unclear D gene. V lost 7 bases and J lost 3, with 18 bases in between. This CDR3 is built from 15 residues. Germline lookup yields CDR1 WNHNN and CDR2 SYGVQD (reference sequence).

This rearrangement joins TRBV25-1 to TRBJ2-2, with 10 nucleotides matching TRBD2. The CDR3 is made up of 16 amino acids. CDR1 is MGHDK, CDR2 SYGVNS, per germline. V lost 4 bases and J lost 5; bases outside the gene matches: 7. This CDR3 is CASSAKGLAVTGELFF. The CDR3 nucleotides are TGTGCCAGCAGTGCTAAAGGACTAGCGGTTACCGGGGAGCTGTTTTTT. The whole variable domain, filled in from reference TRBV25-1 and TRBJ2-2, reads EADIYQTPRYLVIGTGKKITLECSQTMGHDKMYWYQQDPGMELHLIHYSYGVNSTEKGDLSSESTVSRIRTEHFPLTLESARPSHTSQYLCASSAKGLAVTGELFFGEGSRLTVL.

The genes are TRBV7-2 and TRBJ2-3, with 7 bases identical to TRBD2. The germline V gene encodes CDR1 SGHTA and CDR2 FQGNSA. V lost 4 bases to trimming and J lost 0 bases; unmatched junction nucleotides: 4. The CDR3 consists of 15 residues. In DNA form, the CDR3 reads TGTGCCAGCAGCTATAGGCGGGAGAGCACAGATACGCAGTATTTT. This sequence encodes CASSYRRESTDTQYF.

V and J are TRBV6-1 and TRBJ1-5, with D possibly being TRBD1 (6 bases). CDR1 MNHNS and CDR2 SASEGT come from the germline V gene. Trimming stripped 5 bases from V and 1 base from J, with 12 bases between. The CDR3 sequence is 15 residues long. CDR3 sequence reads: CASSIDRRSNQPQHF. The CDR3 DNA reads TGTGCCAGCAGTATAGACAGGAGAAGCAATCAGCCCCAGCATTTT.

By sample fraction, this clone is medium-sized. V usage is TRBV30 and J usage is TRBJ1-6; the match to TRBD1 covers 8 bases. The CDR3 is 14 residues long. Losses at the gene ends were 0 bases for V and 10 bases for J; bases not matched to a gene: 5. Germline-derived CDR1 and CDR2 are GTSNPN and SVGIG (reference sequence). CDR3 sequence reads: CAWSVQGGGSPLHF. In nucleotides, the CDR3 is TGTGCCTGGAGTGTACAGGGGGGAGGATCACCCCTCCACTTT.

The chain couples TRBV21-1 to TRBJ2-1; TRBD2 is taken as the D call from the table, unchecked against the DNA. TRBV21-1 is reported as a pseudogene. This CDR3 has 17 residues. CDR3 DNA: TGTGCCAGCAGCAAAAGACTAGCGGGCTTGGTTTACAATGAGCAGTTCTTC. Translation gives CASSKRLAGLVYNEQFF.

The J gene is TRBJ1-4, the V gene TRBV5-6; D perhaps matches TRBD1 (5 bases). Germline values: CDR1 SGHDT, CDR2 YYEEEE. The CDR3 totals 13 residues. The V gene lost 3 bases and the J gene lost 7 bases, with 10 bases spanning the gap. The DNA of the CDR3 is TGTGCCAGCAGCTGGGGGGAGGTTGAAAAACTGTTTTTT. Translating it yields CASSWGEVEKLFF.

The rearrangement joins TRBV7-8 to TRBJ2-7, with 10 bases lining up with TRBD1. This CDR3 spans 16 amino acids. Per germline, CDR1 SGHVS and CDR2 FQNEAQ. V was pared by 4 bases and J by 4 bases, with 10 bases of the junction left unmatched. The chain's CDR3 is CASSWEPGQGTYEQYF. In DNA form, the CDR3 reads TGTGCCAGCAGCTGGGAACCGGGACAGGGGACTTACGAGCAGTACTTC.

The V call is TRBV18, the J call TRBJ1-2, with D unclear. Germline values: CDR1 KGHSH, CDR2 LQKENI. This CDR3 region has 16 residues. The V end was cut by 2 bases, the J end by 0 bases, with 13 bases between. CDR3 coding DNA: TGTGCCAGCTCACCAAGCCATGGCGGATCTAACTATGGCTACACCTTC. Amino acid sequence: CASSPSHGGSNYGYTF.

V and J are TRBV25-1 and TRBJ2-2; D call uncertain. Per the germline V gene, CDR1 is MGHDK and CDR2 is SYGVNS. The CDR3 is made up of 16 amino acids. V lost 0 bases, J lost 3 bases, and 11 bases lay in between. CDR3 region: CASSEYSGWDTGELFF. The CDR3 DNA sequence: TGTGCCAGCAGTGAATATTCCGGGTGGGACACCGGGGAGCTGTTTTTT.

The chain carries TRBV7-2 and TRBJ1-3; D uncertain. Germline CDR1 and CDR2: SGHTA and FQGNSA. Trimming removed 5 bases at V and 4 bases at J, with 12 bases between. The CDR3 extends over 14 amino acids. The CDR3 nucleotides are TGTGCCAGCAGCCCAGTACACTCCGGAAACACCATATATTTT. Translating it yields CASSPVHSGNTIYF.